The T cell receptor (beta chain) under discussion was sequenced for a study of T cells after yellow fever vaccination. Study-level information: Fractions of limited cellularity were prepared by means of SMART-Seq v4 Ultra Low Input. Points from the study as a whole: FACS-sorted repertoires might harbor abundant contaminating clonotypes from the bulk population. There was a small share of clonotypes that showed up in both the CD4 and CD8 compartments.

V was trimmed by 5 bases and J by 5 bases, leaving 13 bases between them. CDR1 and CDR2 (germline): DFQATT, SNEGSKA (reference sequence). This CDR3 has 12 residues. Many counts were recorded for this clonotype. The antigen is undetermined. TCR cDNA, made by 5'RACE template switching, carried an added universal primer site and UMIs. TCRdb used MiXCR to reprocess the 5' RACE reads, holding one entry per CDR3 protein. This table holds some 350,000 distinct CDR3 sequences, roughly 6.1% found once. The gene calls are TRBV20-1 and TRBJ2-7, with D hard to call. The clonotype comes from a man between 25 and 39 years old who received the YFV17D yellow fever vaccine. The source material was PBMCs, sampled 5 days after the yellow fever booster vaccination. The DNA of the CDR3 is TGCAGTGCTTCAAAGGGCACGCACGAGCAGTACTTC. Translated: CSASKGTHEQYF.